This T cell receptor beta chain comes out of a study of blood T cells in healthy people across ages. Together with a sample-barcoded 5' primer, a J-beta primer mix was included in a second PCR lasting roughly 6 to 12 cycles. TCRdb itself ran the 5' RACE reads through MiXCR, one entry per CDR3 protein. The table has more than 550,000 distinct CDR3 sequences, 22% seen once. This clonotype was detected only a few times. Sequencing was done on a sample of blood. This TCR was recovered from a man in his sixties or seventies in good health.

The CDR3 spells CASSSRDRGPDTQYF. CDR3 coding DNA: TGTGCCAGCAGCTCCCGGGACAGAGGCCCAGATACGCAGTATTTT. The V and J genes are TRBV6-1 and TRBJ2-3; TRBD1 aligns across 7 bases. With V trimmed by 6 bases and J by 4 bases, 10 bases remained unmatched. Per germline, CDR1 MNHNS and CDR2 SASEGT. The CDR3 has 15 amino acids.